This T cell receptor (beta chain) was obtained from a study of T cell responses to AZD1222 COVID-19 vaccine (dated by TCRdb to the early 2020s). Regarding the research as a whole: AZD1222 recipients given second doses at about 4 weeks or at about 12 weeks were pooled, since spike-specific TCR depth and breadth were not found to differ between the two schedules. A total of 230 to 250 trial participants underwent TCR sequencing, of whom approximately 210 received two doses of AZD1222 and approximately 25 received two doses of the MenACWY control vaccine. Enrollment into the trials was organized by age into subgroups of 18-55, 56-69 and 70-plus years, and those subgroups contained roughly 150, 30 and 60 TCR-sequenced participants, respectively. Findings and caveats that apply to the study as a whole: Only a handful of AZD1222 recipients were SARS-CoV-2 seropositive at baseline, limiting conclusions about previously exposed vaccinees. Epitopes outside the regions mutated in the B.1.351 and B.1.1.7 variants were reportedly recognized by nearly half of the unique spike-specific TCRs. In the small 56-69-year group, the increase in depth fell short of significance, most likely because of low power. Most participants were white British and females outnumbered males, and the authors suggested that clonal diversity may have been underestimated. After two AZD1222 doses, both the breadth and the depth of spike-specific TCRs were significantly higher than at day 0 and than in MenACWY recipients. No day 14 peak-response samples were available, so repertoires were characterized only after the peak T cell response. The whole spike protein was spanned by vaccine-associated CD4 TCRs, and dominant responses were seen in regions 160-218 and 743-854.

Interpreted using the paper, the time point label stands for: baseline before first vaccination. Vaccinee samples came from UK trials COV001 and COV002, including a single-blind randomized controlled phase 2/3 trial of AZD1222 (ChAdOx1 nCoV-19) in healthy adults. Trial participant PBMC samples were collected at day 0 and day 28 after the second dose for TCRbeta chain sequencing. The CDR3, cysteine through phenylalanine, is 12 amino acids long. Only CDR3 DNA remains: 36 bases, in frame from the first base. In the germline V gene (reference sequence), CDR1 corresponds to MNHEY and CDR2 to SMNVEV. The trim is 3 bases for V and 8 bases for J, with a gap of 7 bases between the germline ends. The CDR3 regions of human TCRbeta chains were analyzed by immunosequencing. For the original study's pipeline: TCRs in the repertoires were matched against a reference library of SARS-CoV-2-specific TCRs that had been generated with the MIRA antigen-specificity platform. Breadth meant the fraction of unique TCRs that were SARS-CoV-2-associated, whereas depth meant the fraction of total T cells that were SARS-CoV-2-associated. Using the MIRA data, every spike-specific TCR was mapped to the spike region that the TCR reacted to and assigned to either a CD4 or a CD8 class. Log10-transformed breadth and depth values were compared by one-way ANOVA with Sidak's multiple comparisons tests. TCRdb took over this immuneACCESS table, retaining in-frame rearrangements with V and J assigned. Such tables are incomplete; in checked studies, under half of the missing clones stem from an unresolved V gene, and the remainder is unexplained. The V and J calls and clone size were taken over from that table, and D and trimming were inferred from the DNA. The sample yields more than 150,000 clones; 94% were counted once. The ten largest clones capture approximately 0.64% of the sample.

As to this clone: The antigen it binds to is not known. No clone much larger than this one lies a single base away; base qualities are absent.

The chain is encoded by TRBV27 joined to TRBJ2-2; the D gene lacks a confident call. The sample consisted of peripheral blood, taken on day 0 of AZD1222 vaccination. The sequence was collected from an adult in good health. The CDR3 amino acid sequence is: CASSFALGELFF. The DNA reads TGTGCCAGCAGTTTTGCCCTGGGGGAGCTGTTTTTT.